Listed here are 31 T cell receptor beta chains from one sample, sequenced in a study of T-cell memory formation after mild COVID-19. TCRdb ran MiXCR on the 5' RACE reads and lists one entry per CDR3 protein. Of about 350,000 distinct CDR3 sequences in the sample, about an eighth were seen once. Source material: PBMCs or a T cell subset sorted from them (not recorded which). The source is a man aged 18 to 35 who had mild COVID-19 (a few samples of this study predate the infection). Cell type and time point are not known.

Only a few counts were recorded for this clonotype. V gene TRBV5-1 combines with J gene TRBJ2-1, with 7 nucleotides matching TRBD2. The CDR3 loop spans 14 amino acids. V trimming: 6 bases; J trimming: 4 bases; junction bases outside the gene matches: 7. Per the germline V gene, CDR1 is SGHRS and CDR2 is YFSETQ. The CDR3 region is CASNPGGGYNEQFF. CDR3 DNA: TGCGCCAGCAACCCGGGGGGTGGGTACAATGAGCAGTTCTTC.

J is TRBJ2-4 and V is TRBV13; 9 bases map to TRBD1. The CDR3 covers 15 residues. J was trimmed by 3 bases and V by 7 bases; bases with no gene match: 7. Germline CDR1 is PRHDT and CDR2 is FYEKMQ (reference sequence). CDR3 sequence reads: CASTPSDRGKNIQYF. CDR3 DNA sequence: TGTGCCAGCACCCCCTCGGACAGGGGCAAAAACATTCAGTACTTC.

The CDR3 DNA is TGCGCCAGCAGCCAAGCCAGGGGTAGTGGGAATGAGCAGTTCTTC. Its protein product is CASSQARGSGNEQFF. The rearrangement uses TRBV4-1 and TRBJ2-1; D perhaps matches TRBD1 (6 bases). Germline lookup yields CDR1 MGHRA and CDR2 YSYEKL. Trimming took off 1 base at V and 7 bases at J, with 14 bases between the two ends. The CDR3 has 15 residues.

J is TRBJ2-5 and V is TRBV6-2 or TRBV6-3; no firm D call. Germline loops: CDR1 MNHEY, CDR2 SVGEGT. The CDR3 spans 11 residues. The V end lost 7 bases, the J end lost 5 bases, and 8 bases lay between the germline ends. DNA for the CDR3: TGTGCCAGCAACTACTGGGAGACCCAGTACTTC. Its protein is CASNYWETQYF.

This clonotype occurred many times. The CDR3 DNA follows: TGTGCCAGCAGCCACGAGTCGAGGACCCAGTACTTC. The encoded protein is CASSHESRTQYF. This sequence joins TRBV3-1 and TRBJ2-5, with D unresolved. V lost 3 bases and J 7 bases, leaving 9 bases between the germline ends. The CDR3 loop spans 12 amino acids. Germline V gene sequence: CDR1 LGHDT, CDR2 YNNKEL (reference sequence).

This clonotype was seen a few times. DNA for the CDR3: TGTGCCAGCAGCCCAGGCTTGGGGGCCTCCCTCCACTTT. This translates into CASSPGLGASLHF. The chain is built from TRBV13 and TRBJ1-6, with a weak D call TRBD1 (6 bases). The germline V gene has CDR1 PRHDT and CDR2 FYEKMQ (reference sequence). Trimming took off 5 bases at V and 14 bases at J, with 16 bases between the two ends. The CDR3 has 13 amino acids.

This rearrangement joins TRBV11-2 to TRBJ1-4, with D possibly TRBD1 on 5 matching bases. In germline, CDR1 is SGHAT, CDR2 FQNNGV. The CDR3 is 14 amino acids. Trimming shortened V by 6 bases and J by 3 bases, and 11 bases separated the two germline ends. CDR3 coding DNA: TGTGCCAGCAGTCTACGGGGGGCTAATGAAAAACTGTTTTTT. This sequence encodes CASSLRGANEKLFF.

A few counts support this clonotype. This chain uses TRBV4-3 with TRBJ2-5; D not resolved. The CDR3 extends over 15 amino acids. Per the germline V gene, CDR1 is LGHNA and CDR2 is YSLEER. With 0 bases removed from V and 7 bases from J, the gap between germline ends came to 15 bases. The CDR3 reads CASSQDRTDPGTQYF. The CDR3 DNA is TGCGCCAGCAGCCAAGATAGGACGGACCCTGGGACCCAGTACTTC.

This clonotype was observed a few times. The CDR3 reads CASSGLDSGNQPQHF. The CDR3 DNA reads TGTGCCAGCAGTGGATTAGACAGCGGCAATCAGCCCCAGCATTTT. The chain is built from TRBV6-1 and TRBJ1-5; tentative D call: TRBD1 (5 bases). V was cut by 4 bases and J by 2 bases, with 12 bases left in between. CDR1 and CDR2 from the germline V gene are MNHNS and SASEGT. The CDR3 loop spans 15 amino acids.

The sample holds many counts of this clonotype. The gene calls are TRBV2 and TRBJ2-3; D unresolved. V was trimmed by 3 bases and J by 9 bases, leaving 7 bases between them. The CDR3 sequence is 11 residues long. From germline, CDR1 is SNHLY and CDR2 FYNNEI. The DNA of the CDR3 is TGTGCCAGCAGTGATTCCTGGACGCAGTATTTT. Its translation is CASSDSWTQYF. Together with reference TRBV2 and TRBJ2-3, the CDR3 gives the full variable domain: EPEVTQTPSHQVTQMGQEVILRCVPISNHLYFYWYRQILGQKVEFLVSFYNNEISEKSEIFDDQFSVERPDGSNFTLKIRSTKLEDSAMYFCASSDSWTQYFGPGTRLTVL.

The genes are TRBV30 and TRBJ1-5; tentative D call: TRBD1 (5 bases). V was shortened by 0 bases and J by 10 bases, with 13 bases between the two germline ends. This CDR3 has 13 residues. Germline V gene lookup returns CDR1 GTSNPN and CDR2 SVGIG (reference sequence). The CDR3 protein is CAWSVRGPAPQHF. The CDR3 region has the DNA TGTGCCTGGAGTGTACGGGGCCCCGCACCCCAGCATTTT.

This clonotype was found many times. The rearrangement uses TRBV12-3 or TRBV12-4 and TRBJ1-2, with D perhaps TRBD1 (5 bases). There are 13 residues in the CDR3. Trimming cost V 3 bases and J 8 bases, with 13 bases left between them. The CDR3 DNA follows: TGTGCCAGCAGTTTGCAAGGGGCCCTGGGCTACACCTTC. Translating gives CASSLQGALGYTF.

CDR3 coding DNA: TGTGCCAGCAGCTCCGGGACTAGCGGGGGGCCCCGCTACAATGAGCAGTTCTTC. This sequence encodes CASSSGTSGGPRYNEQFF. This chain links TRBV7-3 with TRBJ2-1, with 15 bases lining up with TRBD2. Germline V gives CDR1 SGHTA, CDR2 FQGTGA. The CDR3 totals 18 residues. Trimming took 4 bases from V and 3 from J; bases not matched to a gene: 7.

The chain has TRBV5-1 and TRBJ2-5; the D gene is possibly TRBD1 (6 bases). The germline V gene encodes CDR1 SGHRS and CDR2 YFSETQ. V lost 1 base, J lost 2 bases, and 18 bases lay in between. The CDR3 has 17 residues. The CDR3 sequence is CASSLFLGAERQETQYF. For the CDR3, the DNA is TGCGCCAGCAGCTTGTTTTTGGGGGCCGAGCGGCAAGAGACCCAGTACTTC.

This clonotype has more than one count but fewer than ten. V gene TRBV12-3 or TRBV12-4 combines with J gene TRBJ1-1; D remains ambiguous. Trimming removed 2 bases at V and 3 bases at J, with 7 bases between. The CDR3 sequence is 13 residues long. CDR3 sequence: CASSLWTHTEAFF. Written as DNA, the CDR3 is TGTGCCAGCAGTTTATGGACCCACACTGAAGCTTTCTTT.

This clonotype occurred a few times. This sequence joins TRBV29-1 and TRBJ1-1; tentative D call: TRBD1 (5 bases). The germline CDR1 and CDR2 sequences are SQVTM and ANQGSEA. The CDR3 is made up of 11 amino acids. V was shortened by 6 bases and J by 8 bases, with 13 bases between the two germline ends. CDR3 loop: CSVPEAGEAFF. As DNA, the CDR3 is TGCAGCGTCCCGGAGGCAGGGGAAGCTTTCTTT.

This clonotype was detected a few times. The rearrangement uses TRBV12-3 or TRBV12-4 and TRBJ1-1, with no clear D. Trimming cost V 4 bases and J 4 bases, with 13 bases left between them. The CDR3 spans 14 residues. DNA of the CDR3: TGTGCCAGCAGTTATCGGAGCCGAAGCACTGAAGCTTTCTTT. This codes for CASSYRSRSTEAFF.

The genes are TRBV7-2 and TRBJ1-2; D possibly corresponds to TRBD1 (6 bases). The germline V gene has CDR1 SGHTA and CDR2 FQGNSA. V was trimmed by 5 bases and J by 4 bases, leaving 8 bases between them. CDR3 size: 12 residues. The CDR3 loop reads CASSIQGYGYTF. The CDR3 coding sequence is TGTGCCAGCAGCATACAGGGCTATGGCTACACCTTC.

This clonotype has more than one count but fewer than ten. J is TRBJ2-7 and V is TRBV5-1, with TRBD1 identical over 10 bases. CDR1 SGHRS and CDR2 YFSETQ come from the germline V gene. With V trimmed by 7 bases and J by 2 bases, 6 bases remained unmatched. CDR3 length: 14 residues. The CDR3 DNA reads TGCGCCAGCTATGTAGGGACAGGGGCCTACGAGCAGTACTTC. Protein: CASYVGTGAYEQYF.

A few counts support this clonotype. The CDR3 DNA sequence: TGTGCCAGCAGCCGGGACGGCTCGACCCTCCACTTT. This translates into CASSRDGSTLHF. The chain employs TRBV7-9 and TRBJ1-6; D perhaps matches TRBD1 (5 bases). CDR3 length: 12 amino acids. CDR1 and CDR2 (germline): SEHNR, FQNEAQ (reference sequence). V was trimmed by 5 bases and J by 14 bases, leaving 13 bases between them.

Many counts were recorded for this clonotype. V gene TRBV5-5 combines with J gene TRBJ2-3; perhaps TRBD2 as D (6 bases). The CDR3 contains 14 residues. Germline values: CDR1 SGHKS, CDR2 YYEKEE (reference sequence). V was pared by 7 bases and J by 6 bases, with 18 bases between. CDR3 loop: CASHRGGTGDTQYF. The CDR3 region has the DNA TGTGCCAGCCACCGTGGGGGGACCGGGGATACGCAGTATTTT.

This clonotype was seen a handful of times. The rearrangement uses TRBV27 and TRBJ1-2, with 10 bases identical to TRBD1. The CDR3 loop spans 14 amino acids. Per germline, CDR1 MNHEY and CDR2 SMNVEV (reference sequence). Trimming at V came to 4 bases and at J to 8 bases, leaving 7 bases not matched to a gene. The CDR3 bases are TGTGCCAGCAGTTGGACAGGGGGTACTGAGGGCTACACCTTC. Translating it yields CASSWTGGTEGYTF.

This clonotype was recorded a few times. The V and J genes are TRBV29-1 and TRBJ2-6; D is unresolved. This CDR3 comprises 13 residues. Per the germline V gene, CDR1 is SQVTM and CDR2 is ANQGSEA. CDR3 sequence (DNA): TGCAGACCCTGCGCCTCTGGGGCCAACGTCCTGACTTTC. Encoded protein: CRPCASGANVLTF.

In its sample, this clonotype was seen many times. V gene TRBV7-6 combines with J gene TRBJ1-1; 7 bases map to TRBD1. Germline V gene data show CDR1 as SGHVS and CDR2 as FNYEAQ. The CDR3 totals 15 residues. With V trimmed by 2 bases and J by 5 bases, 8 bases remained unmatched. CDR3 in DNA: TGTGCCAGCAGCTTATTACAGGGGTCTCGGACTGAAGCTTTCTTT. It encodes CASSLLQGSRTEAFF.

This clonotype was found many times. V is TRBV5-6 and J is TRBJ2-3; D unclear. V was trimmed by 2 bases and J by 2 bases, leaving 6 bases between them. CDR1 is SGHDT and CDR2 is YYEEEE in the germline V gene. This CDR3 region has 13 residues. In nucleotides, the CDR3 is TGTGCCAGCAGCTTAAGCTACACAGATACGCAGTATTTT. Translation: CASSLSYTDTQYF.

This clonotype was seen more than once but under ten times. The gene calls are TRBV29-1 and TRBJ1-2; the D gene is possibly TRBD1 (5 bases). Trimming took 5 bases from V and 3 from J, leaving 13 bases between them. CDR1 is SQVTM, CDR2 ANQGSEA, per germline. The CDR3 contains 13 residues. The CDR3 spells CSVYRQEDYGYTF. The CDR3 DNA reads TGCAGCGTTTACAGGCAAGAGGACTATGGCTACACCTTC.

This clonotype has just a few counts. The chain is built from TRBV28 and TRBJ1-5; 8 nucleotides align to TRBD1. Germline CDR1 MDHEN, CDR2 SYDVKM. V lost 6 bases and J lost 0; bases outside the gene matches: 7. The CDR3 has 16 amino acids. DNA for the CDR3: TGTGCCAGCAGGGACAGGGCCCTGTATAGCAATCAGCCCCAGCATTTT. Translated: CASRDRALYSNQPQHF.

V is TRBV20-1 and J is TRBJ2-2, with TRBD1 identical over 8 bases. The V segment lost 6 bases and the J segment 3 bases; nucleotides outside the gene matches: 6. Per germline, CDR1 DFQATT and CDR2 SNEGSKA (reference sequence). This CDR3 region has 14 residues. CDR3 amino acids: CSARTGKYTGELFF. The CDR3 DNA reads TGCAGTGCCAGGACAGGGAAGTACACCGGGGAGCTGTTTTTT.

This clonotype occurred a few times. The CDR3: CASSEGAGDTQYF. DNA of the CDR3: TGTGCCAGCAGTGAAGGCGCAGGAGATACGCAGTATTTT. This chain joins TRBV6-1 and TRBJ2-3; D remains ambiguous. The V end was cut by 1 base, the J end by 5 bases, with 7 bases between. The CDR3 sequence is 13 residues long. Germline V gives CDR1 MNHNS, CDR2 SASEGT.

This clonotype was seen many times. The chain combines TRBV12-3 or TRBV12-4 with TRBJ1-2; D gene unclear. The CDR3 is 12 residues long. Trimming stripped 6 bases from V and 5 bases from J, with 10 bases between. CDR3: CASSPGSYGYTF. The DNA for the CDR3 is TGTGCCAGCAGCCCGGGATCTTATGGCTACACCTTC.

The chain joins TRBV30 to TRBJ2-6; D possibly matches TRBD1 or TRBD2 (5 bases each). There are 16 residues in the CDR3. CDR1 is GTSNPN, CDR2 SVGIG, per germline (reference sequence). Trimming stripped 1 base from V and 2 bases from J, with 12 bases between. CDR3 nucleotides: TGTGCCTGGAGTGACAAGACAGCGGCTGGGGCCAACGTCCTGACTTTC. Translation gives CAWSDKTAAGANVLTF. Complete variable domain (other parts from reference TRBV30 and TRBJ2-6): SQTIHQWPATLVQPVGSPLSLECTVEGTSNPNLYWYRQAAGRGLQLLFYSVGIGQISSEVPQNLSASRPQDRQFILSSKKLLLSDSGFYLCAWSDKTAAGANVLTFGAGSRLTVL.